These 17 T cell receptor beta chains were all obtained from the same sample, sequenced in a study of T-cell reconstitution after alpha-beta-depleted transplantation in children. Preparing the TCRbeta library involved the use of unique molecular identifiers. TCRdb independently ran MiXCR on the PCR reads; one entry per CDR3 protein. This table holds a few hundred thousand distinct CDR3 sequences, roughly 10% found once. The input for sequencing was PBMCs from the stem cell graft donor, taken from the stem cell graft. These receptors all come from a human donor who donated a stem cell graft to a child with acute myeloid leukemia.

CDR3 amino acids: CSARGGTSGSNEQFF. CDR3 sequence (DNA): TGCAGTGCTAGAGGAGGGACTAGCGGGAGTAATGAGCAGTTCTTC. The chain couples TRBV20-1 to TRBJ2-1, with 14 positions matching TRBD2. Germline trimming cut 1 base from V and 7 bases from J; bases unmatched to any gene: 3. CDR1 DFQATT and CDR2 SNEGSKA come from the germline V gene (reference sequence). CDR3 length: 15 amino acids.

As for this clonotype: This may come from a read error, since a much larger clone is one base off. The chain combines TRBV12-3 or TRBV12-4 with TRBJ2-4; 7 bases are a match to TRBD2. CDR3 length: 16 amino acids. The CDR3 reads CASSFGGVGAKNMQYF. In DNA, the CDR3 is TGTGCCAGCAGTTTTGGGGGGGTGGGAGCCAAAAACATGCAGTACTTC.

This clonotype was counted ten times or more. V usage is TRBV20-1 and J usage is TRBJ1-1; possibly TRBD1 for D (6 bases). V lost 4 bases and J 3 bases, leaving 18 bases between the germline ends. The CDR3 is made up of 15 amino acids. CDR1 and CDR2 (germline): DFQATT, SNEGSKA (reference sequence). The DNA of the CDR3 is TGCAGTGCTATGTCCGCGGGGGGGCGGTACACTGAAGCTTTCTTT. This sequence encodes CSAMSAGGRYTEAFF.

This chain connects TRBV20-1 to TRBJ1-2, with D unresolved. The CDR3 contains 14 residues. Trimming left V 1 base short and J 4 bases short, with 13 bases between. Germline values: CDR1 DFQATT, CDR2 SNEGSKA (reference sequence). CDR3 sequence (DNA): TGCAGTGCTAGAGTTGGCCTCGGAGGCTATGGCTACACCTTC. Its translation: CSARVGLGGYGYTF.

This clonotype has ten or more counts. This sequence joins TRBV10-2 and TRBJ1-4; 9 positions agree with TRBD1. The V gene end was trimmed by 8 bases and the J gene end by 7 bases; junction bases not matched to a gene: 2. Germline V gives CDR1 WSHSY, CDR2 SAAADI. CDR3 length: 12 amino acids. The CDR3 nucleotides read TGCGCCAGCGGACAGGGGAGTGAAAAACTGTTTTTT. It specifies CASGQGSEKLFF.

This clonotype was recorded a few times. V gene TRBV20-1 combines with J gene TRBJ2-7; D unclear. Per germline, CDR1 DFQATT and CDR2 SNEGSKA (reference sequence). The CDR3 loop spans 14 amino acids. V lost 1 base to trimming and J lost 2 bases, with 12 bases between them. In nucleotides, the CDR3 is TGCAGTGCTAGAGTTATCGGCAGGACCTACGAGCAGTACTTC. This encodes CSARVIGRTYEQYF.

The V call is TRBV7-9, the J call TRBJ1-5, with TRBD1 matching 7 bases. V trimming: 4 bases; J trimming: 2 bases; junction bases outside the gene matches: 5. The V gene's germline CDR1 is SEHNR and CDR2 FQNEAQ (reference sequence). The CDR3 loop spans 15 amino acids. The CDR3: CASSSDRERNQPQHF. CDR3 sequence (DNA): TGTGCCAGCAGCTCCGACAGGGAGCGCAATCAGCCCCAGCATTTT.

V usage is TRBV20-1 and J usage is TRBJ2-5, with TRBD2 matching over 8 bases. V trimming: 6 bases; J trimming: 0 bases; junction bases outside the gene matches: 9. The CDR3 consists of 15 residues. Looked up from germline, CDR1 is DFQATT and CDR2 is SNEGSKA (reference sequence). CDR3 sequence reads: CSALRGGGYQETQYF. The CDR3 nucleotides read TGCAGTGCCCTACGGGGCGGGGGGTACCAAGAGACCCAGTACTTC.

The table lists this clonotype with a few counts. J is TRBJ2-1 and V is TRBV11-1, with TRBD2 matching over 12 bases. V shed 5 bases and J 2 bases; nucleotides not matched to a gene: 16. CDR1 SGHAT and CDR2 FQDESV come from the germline V gene (reference sequence). The CDR3 spans 20 residues. The CDR3 sequence is CASSLQGLAGGPFPYNEQFF. The CDR3 coding sequence is TGTGCCAGCAGCCTTCAGGGGCTAGCGGGGGGGCCCTTTCCCTACAATGAGCAGTTCTTC.

This clonotype was seen a handful of times. The chain is built from TRBV7-2 and TRBJ2-7; 13 bases line up with TRBD2. Per the germline V gene, CDR1 is SGHTA and CDR2 is FQGNSA. This CDR3 has 18 residues. V shed 5 bases, J shed 3 bases, and the junction held 13 bases outside the gene matches. CDR3 coding DNA: TGTGCCAGCAGCGCAACGGGAGGGGGACTAGCGGGGCGCTACGAGCAGTACTTC. It specifies CASSATGGGLAGRYEQYF.

The chain uses TRBV12-5 and TRBJ1-6; 8 bases agree with TRBD1. This CDR3 is 18 amino acids long. Germline trimming cut 3 bases from V and 7 bases from J; bases unmatched to any gene: 14. Germline V gene lookup returns CDR1 LGHNT and CDR2 FRNRAP. CDR3 residues: CASGFRTGPRSINSPLHF. For the CDR3, the DNA is TGTGCTAGTGGTTTCCGGACAGGGCCGCGATCTATAAATTCACCCCTCCACTTT.

The chain combines TRBV7-8 with TRBJ1-5; 9 nucleotides align to TRBD1. Germline trimming cut 2 bases from V and 4 bases from J; bases unmatched to any gene: 6. Germline values: CDR1 SGHVS, CDR2 FQNEAQ. This CDR3 has 16 amino acids. The CDR3 DNA is TGTGCCAGCAGCTTATACGGGACAGGGATGAATCAGCCCCAGCATTTT. Protein: CASSLYGTGMNQPQHF.

In its sample, this clonotype was seen a few times. This CDR3 is CAIRDSNQPQHF. The CDR3 DNA reads TGTGCCATCAGGGATAGCAATCAGCCCCAGCATTTT. The chain uses TRBV10-3 and TRBJ1-5; no firm D call. V lost 6 bases and J 0 bases, leaving 3 bases between the germline ends. The germline V gene encodes CDR1 ENHRY and CDR2 SYGVKD. This CDR3 has 12 amino acids.

V gene TRBV5-1 combines with J gene TRBJ2-1; 11 nucleotides line up with TRBD2. Germline CDR1 and CDR2: SGHRS and YFSETQ. The CDR3 has 17 amino acids. Trimming cost V 4 bases and J 7 bases; bases outside gene matches: 13. CDR3 sequence reads: CASSGGLAGGALNEQFF. The CDR3 region has the DNA TGCGCCAGCAGCGGGGGGCTAGCGGGAGGCGCTTTAAATGAGCAGTTCTTC.

V gene TRBV20-1 combines with J gene TRBJ1-1, with 10 bases aligning to TRBD1. Germline loops: CDR1 DFQATT, CDR2 SNEGSKA (reference sequence). This CDR3 has 14 amino acids. V lost 1 base and J lost 9; bases outside the gene matches: 8. The CDR3 loop reads CSARGRDRGPKAFF. CDR3 DNA: TGCAGTGCTAGAGGGCGGGACAGGGGACCAAAAGCTTTCTTT.

This sequence joins TRBV5-1 and TRBJ2-3; 8 positions match TRBD2. Germline trimming cut 4 bases from V and 0 bases from J; bases unmatched to any gene: 7. CDR1 SGHRS and CDR2 YFSETQ come from the germline V gene. The length of the CDR3 is 16 residues. As DNA, the CDR3 is TGCGCCAGCAGCCCTCGTTCTAGCGGGAGCACAGATACGCAGTATTTT. This encodes CASSPRSSGSTDTQYF.

The genes are TRBV27 and TRBJ1-5; no clear D. This CDR3 has 12 residues. The germline V and J ends were trimmed by 8 bases and 5 bases, with 10 bases remaining between them. In germline, CDR1 is MNHEY, CDR2 SMNVEV (reference sequence). CDR3 region: CASGYKDQPQHF. The CDR3 DNA reads as TGTGCCAGCGGCTATAAAGATCAGCCCCAGCATTTT.